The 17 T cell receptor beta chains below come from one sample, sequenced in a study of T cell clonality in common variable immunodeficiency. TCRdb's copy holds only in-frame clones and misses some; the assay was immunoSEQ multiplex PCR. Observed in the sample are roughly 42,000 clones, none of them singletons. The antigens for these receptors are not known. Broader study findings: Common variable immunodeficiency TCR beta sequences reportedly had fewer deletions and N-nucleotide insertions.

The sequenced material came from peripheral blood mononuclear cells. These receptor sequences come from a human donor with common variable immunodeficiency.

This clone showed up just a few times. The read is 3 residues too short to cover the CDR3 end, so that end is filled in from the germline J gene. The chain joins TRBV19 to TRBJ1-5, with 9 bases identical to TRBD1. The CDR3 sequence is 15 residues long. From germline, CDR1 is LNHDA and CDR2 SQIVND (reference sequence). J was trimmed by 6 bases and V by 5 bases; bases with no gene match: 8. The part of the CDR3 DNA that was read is TGTGCCAGTAGTTTAGGGACAGGGTTCATTCAGCCC. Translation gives CASSLGTGFIQP. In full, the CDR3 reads CASSLGTGFIQPQHF.

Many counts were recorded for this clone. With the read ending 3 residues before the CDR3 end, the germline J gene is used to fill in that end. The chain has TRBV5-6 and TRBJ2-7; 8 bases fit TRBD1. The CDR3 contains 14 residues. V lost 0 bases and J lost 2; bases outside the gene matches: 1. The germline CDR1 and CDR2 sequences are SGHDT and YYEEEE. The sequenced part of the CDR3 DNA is TGTGCCAGCAGCTTGGGGGGACAGGCCTACGAG. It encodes CASSLGGQAYE. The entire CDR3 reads CASSLGGQAYEQYF.

The CDR3 loop is CASEGVENEQYF. The part of the CDR3 DNA that was read is TGTGCCAGCGAGGGGGTCGAAAACGAG. The V call is TRBV11-2, the J call TRBJ2-7; weak D call: TRBD1 (6 bases). The read stops 3 residues short of the end of the CDR3; the missing end is completed from the germline J gene. Germline CDR1 is SGHAT and CDR2 is FQNNGV. This CDR3 has 12 residues. V was cut by 8 bases and J by 5 bases, with 13 bases left in between.

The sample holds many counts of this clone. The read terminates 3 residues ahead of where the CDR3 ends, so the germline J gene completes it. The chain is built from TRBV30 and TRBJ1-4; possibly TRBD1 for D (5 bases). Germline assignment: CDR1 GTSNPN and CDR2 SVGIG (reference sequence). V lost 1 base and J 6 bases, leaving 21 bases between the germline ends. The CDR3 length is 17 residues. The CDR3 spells CAWSAGREEVRYEKLFF. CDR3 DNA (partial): TGTGCCTGGAGTGCGGGCAGGGAAGAGGTTCGTTATGAAAAA.

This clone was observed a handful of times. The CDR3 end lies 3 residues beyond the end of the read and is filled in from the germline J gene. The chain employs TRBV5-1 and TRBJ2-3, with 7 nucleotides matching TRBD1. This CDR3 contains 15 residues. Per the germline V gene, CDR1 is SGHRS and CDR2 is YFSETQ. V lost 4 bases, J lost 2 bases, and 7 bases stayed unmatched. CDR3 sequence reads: CASSKGQRFTDTQYF. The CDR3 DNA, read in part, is TGCGCCAGCAGCAAGGGACAGAGATTCACAGATACG.

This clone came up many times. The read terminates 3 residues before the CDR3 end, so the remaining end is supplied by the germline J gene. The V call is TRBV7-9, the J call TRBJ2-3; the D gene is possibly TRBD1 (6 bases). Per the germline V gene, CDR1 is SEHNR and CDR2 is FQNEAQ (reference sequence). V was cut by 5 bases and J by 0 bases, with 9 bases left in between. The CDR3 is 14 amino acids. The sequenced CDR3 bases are TGTGCCAGCAGCAGGGACACTAGCACAGATACG. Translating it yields CASSRDTSTDT. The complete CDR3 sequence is CASSRDTSTDTQYF.

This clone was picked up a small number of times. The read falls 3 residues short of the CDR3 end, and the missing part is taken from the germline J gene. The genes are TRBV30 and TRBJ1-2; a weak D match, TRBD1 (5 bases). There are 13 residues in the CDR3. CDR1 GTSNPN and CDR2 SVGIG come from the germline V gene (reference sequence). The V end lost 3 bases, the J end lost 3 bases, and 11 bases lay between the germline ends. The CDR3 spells CAWSGDRYYGYTF. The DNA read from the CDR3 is TGTGCCTGGAGCGGAGACAGATACTATGGC.

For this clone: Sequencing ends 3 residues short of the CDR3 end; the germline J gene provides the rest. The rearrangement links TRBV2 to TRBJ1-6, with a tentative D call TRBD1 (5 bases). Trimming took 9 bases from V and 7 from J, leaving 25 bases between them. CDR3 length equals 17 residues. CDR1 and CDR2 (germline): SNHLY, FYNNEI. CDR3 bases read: TGTGCCAGGAAAGGGACTATAAGGTCGGAGGTAAATTCACCC. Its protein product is CARKGTIRSEVNSP. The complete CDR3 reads CARKGTIRSEVNSPLHF. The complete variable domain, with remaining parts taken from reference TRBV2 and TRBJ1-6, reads EPEVTQTPSHQVTQMGQEVILRCVPISNHLYFYWYRQILGQKVEFLVSFYNNEISEKSEIFDDQFSVERPDGSNFTLKIRSTKLEDSAMYFCARKGTIRSEVNSPLHFGNGTRLTVT.

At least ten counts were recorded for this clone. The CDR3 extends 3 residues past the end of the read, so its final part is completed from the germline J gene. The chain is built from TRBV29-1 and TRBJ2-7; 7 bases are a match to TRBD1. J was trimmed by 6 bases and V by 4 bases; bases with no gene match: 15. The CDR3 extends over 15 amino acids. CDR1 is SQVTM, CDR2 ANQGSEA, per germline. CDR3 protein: CSVVGDSAVSREQYF. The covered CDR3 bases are TGCAGCGTTGTGGGGGACAGTGCTGTTAGTCGCGAG.

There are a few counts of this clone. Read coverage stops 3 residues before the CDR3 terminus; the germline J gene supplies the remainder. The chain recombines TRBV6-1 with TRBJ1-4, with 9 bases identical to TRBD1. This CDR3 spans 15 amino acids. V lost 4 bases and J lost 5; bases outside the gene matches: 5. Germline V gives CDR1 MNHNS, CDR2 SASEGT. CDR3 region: CASSARQGVNEKLFF. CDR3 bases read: TGTGCCAGCAGTGCGAGACAGGGGGTGAATGAAAAA.

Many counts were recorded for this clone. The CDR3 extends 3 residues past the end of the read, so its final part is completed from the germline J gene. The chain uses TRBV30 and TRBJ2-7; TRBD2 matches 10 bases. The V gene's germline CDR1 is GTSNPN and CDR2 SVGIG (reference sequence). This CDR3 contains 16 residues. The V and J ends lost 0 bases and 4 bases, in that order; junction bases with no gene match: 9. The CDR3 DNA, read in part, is TGTGCCTGGAGTGTACGGCTGCTAGCGGGAGTTTACGAG. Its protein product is CAWSVRLLAGVYE. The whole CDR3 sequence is CAWSVRLLAGVYEQYF.

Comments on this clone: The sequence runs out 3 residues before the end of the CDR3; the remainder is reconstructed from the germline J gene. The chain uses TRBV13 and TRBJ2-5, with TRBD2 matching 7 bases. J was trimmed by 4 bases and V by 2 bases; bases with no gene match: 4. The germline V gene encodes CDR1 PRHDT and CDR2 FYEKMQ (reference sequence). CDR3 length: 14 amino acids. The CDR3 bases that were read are TGTGCCAGCAGCTTACGATTAGCGGGAGAGACC. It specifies CASSLRLAGET. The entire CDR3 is CASSLRLAGETQYF.

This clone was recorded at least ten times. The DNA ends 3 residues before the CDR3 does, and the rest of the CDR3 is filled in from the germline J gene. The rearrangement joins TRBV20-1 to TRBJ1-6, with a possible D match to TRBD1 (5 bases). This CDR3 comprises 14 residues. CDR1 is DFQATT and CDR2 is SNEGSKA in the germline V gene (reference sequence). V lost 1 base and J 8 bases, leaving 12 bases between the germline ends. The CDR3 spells CSARVGQEDSPLHF. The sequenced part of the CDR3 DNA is TGCAGTGCTAGAGTGGGGCAGGAAGATTCACCC.

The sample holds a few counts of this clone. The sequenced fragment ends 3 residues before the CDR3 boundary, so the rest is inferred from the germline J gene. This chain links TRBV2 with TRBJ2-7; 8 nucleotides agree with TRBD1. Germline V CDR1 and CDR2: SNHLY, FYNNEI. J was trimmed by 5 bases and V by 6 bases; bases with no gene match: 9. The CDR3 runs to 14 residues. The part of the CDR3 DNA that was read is TGTGCCAGCAGACAAGGACAGGGTATCCACGAG. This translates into CASRQGQGIHE. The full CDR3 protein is CASRQGQGIHEQYF.

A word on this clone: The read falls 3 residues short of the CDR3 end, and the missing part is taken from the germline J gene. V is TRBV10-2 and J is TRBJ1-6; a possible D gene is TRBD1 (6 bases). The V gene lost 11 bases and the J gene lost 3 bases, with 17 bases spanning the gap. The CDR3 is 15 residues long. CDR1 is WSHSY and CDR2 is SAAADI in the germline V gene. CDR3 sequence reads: CAVQGSDFYNSPLHF. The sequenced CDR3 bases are TGCGCCGTCCAGGGGTCAGACTTCTATAATTCACCC.

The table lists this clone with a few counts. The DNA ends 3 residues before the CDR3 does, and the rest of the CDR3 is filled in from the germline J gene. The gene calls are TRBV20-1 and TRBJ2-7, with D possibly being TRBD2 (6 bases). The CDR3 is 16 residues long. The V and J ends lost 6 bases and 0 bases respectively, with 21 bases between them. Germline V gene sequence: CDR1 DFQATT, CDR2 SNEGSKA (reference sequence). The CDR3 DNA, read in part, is TGCAGTGCGATTGGAGGGGTCACACTTTCCTCCTACGAG. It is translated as CSAIGGVTLSSYE. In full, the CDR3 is CSAIGGVTLSSYEQYF.

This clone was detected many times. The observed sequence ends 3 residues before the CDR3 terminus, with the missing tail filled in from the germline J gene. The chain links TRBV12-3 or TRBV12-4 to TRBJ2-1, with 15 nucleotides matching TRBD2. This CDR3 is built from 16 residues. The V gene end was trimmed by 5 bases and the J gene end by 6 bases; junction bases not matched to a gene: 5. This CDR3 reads CASSPGLAGGLNEQFF. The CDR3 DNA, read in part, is TGTGCCAGCAGTCCGGGACTAGCGGGGGGCCTCAATGAG.